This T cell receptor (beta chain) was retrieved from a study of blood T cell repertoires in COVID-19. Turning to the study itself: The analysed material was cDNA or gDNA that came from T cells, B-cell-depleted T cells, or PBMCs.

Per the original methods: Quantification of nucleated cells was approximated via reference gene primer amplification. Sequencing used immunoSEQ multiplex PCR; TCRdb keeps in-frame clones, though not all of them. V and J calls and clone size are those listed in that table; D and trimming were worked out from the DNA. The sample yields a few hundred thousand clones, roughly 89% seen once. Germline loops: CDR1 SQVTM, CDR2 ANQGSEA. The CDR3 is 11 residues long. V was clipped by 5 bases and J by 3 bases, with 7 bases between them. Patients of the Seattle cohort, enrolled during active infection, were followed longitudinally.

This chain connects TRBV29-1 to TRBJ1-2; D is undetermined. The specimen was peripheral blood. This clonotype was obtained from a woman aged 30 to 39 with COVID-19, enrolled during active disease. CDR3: CSVYRDYGYTF. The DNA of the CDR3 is TGCAGCGTTTATCGGGACTATGGCTACACCTTC.